The clone carrying this T cell receptor (beta chain) was recorded at least ten times. In TCRdb, the 5' RACE reads were re-called with MiXCR into one record per CDR3 protein. Of 55,000 to 70,000 distinct CDR3 sequences listed, 3.5% to 6% are singletons. The sample is drawn from a study of early T cells in non-severe SARS-CoV-2 infection. The CDR3 runs to 12 residues. Between the trimmed V and J ends, which lost 6 bases and 12 bases, there was a span of 15 bases. The receptor was isolated from an adult who was a healthcare worker with PCR-confirmed SARS-CoV-2 infection or an uninfected control (not recorded which). The donor label of this sample is uncertain. The rearrangement links TRBV12-3 or TRBV12-4 to TRBJ1-5; D remains unclear. The sample here was whole blood, taken at baseline. The CDR3 reads CASSLIGSLQHF. Here the CDR3 DNA reads TGTGCCAGCAGCCTCATCGGGAGCCTCCAGCATTTT.